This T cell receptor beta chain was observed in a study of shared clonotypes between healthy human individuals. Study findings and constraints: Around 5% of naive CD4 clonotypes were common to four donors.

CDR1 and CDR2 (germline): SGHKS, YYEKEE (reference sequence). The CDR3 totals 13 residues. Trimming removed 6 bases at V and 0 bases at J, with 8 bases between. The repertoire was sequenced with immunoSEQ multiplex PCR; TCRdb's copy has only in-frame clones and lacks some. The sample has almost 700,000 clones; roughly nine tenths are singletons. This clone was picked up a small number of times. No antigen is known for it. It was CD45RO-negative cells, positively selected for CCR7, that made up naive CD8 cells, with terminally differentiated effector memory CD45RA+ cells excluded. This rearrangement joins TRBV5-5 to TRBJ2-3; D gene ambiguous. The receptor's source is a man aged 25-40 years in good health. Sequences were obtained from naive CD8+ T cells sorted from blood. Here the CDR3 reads CASKGGSTDTQYF. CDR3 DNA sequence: TGTGCCAGCAAGGGCGGTAGCACAGATACGCAGTATTTT.